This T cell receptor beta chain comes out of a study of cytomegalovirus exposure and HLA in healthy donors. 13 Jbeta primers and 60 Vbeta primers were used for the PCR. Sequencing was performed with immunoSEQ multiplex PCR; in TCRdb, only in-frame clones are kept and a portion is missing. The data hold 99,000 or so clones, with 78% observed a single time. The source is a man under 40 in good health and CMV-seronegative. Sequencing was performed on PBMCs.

The CDR3 here is CASSLSTAIPYEQYF. As DNA, the CDR3 is TGCGCCAGCAGCCTGTCGACAGCGATCCCCTACGAGCAGTACTTC. The rearrangement joins TRBV4-3 to TRBJ2-7; TRBD1 might be the D (5 bases). Germline V gives CDR1 LGHNA, CDR2 YSLEER. The CDR3 sequence is 15 residues long. V dropped 4 bases and J dropped 2 bases, with 15 bases sitting between them.